This is a list of T cell receptor beta chains from one sample in a study of blood T cells in healthy people across ages. TCRdb re-derived calls from the 5' RACE reads in MiXCR, one entry per CDR3 protein. The top ten hold approximately 7.9% of the sample, which has about 1,500,000 distinct CDR3 sequences, 42% seen once. Source material: blood. The receptors shown here come from a young woman in good health. Both conserved end residues are part of each CDR3. A D gene is named only where the DNA matches it firmly. The size field is filled for only some rows; it gives once, few, many or a size class.

v_call,clone_size,j_call,d_call,cdr3_aa,cdr3_nt
TRBV12-5,few,TRBJ2-7,NA,CASGLDAFRYF,TGTGCTAGTGGTTTAGACGCCTTCCGGTACTTC
TRBV11-2,few,TRBJ2-7,NA,CASSLDGLGGYSYEQYF,TGTGCCAGCAGCTTAGATGGATTGGGGGGTTACTCCTACGAGCAGTACTTC
TRBV29-1,few,TRBJ1-1,TRBD1,CSGQGADTEAFF,TGCAGCGGACAGGGGGCTGACACTGAAGCTTTCTTT
TRBV20-1,NA,TRBJ2-3,TRBD2,CGAITMTSGRADTQYF,TGCGGTGCCATCACTATGACTAGCGGGAGGGCAGATACGCAGTATTTT
TRBV29-1,NA,TRBJ1-2,NA,CSVEDGTGGYTF,TGCAGCGTTGAAGACGGTACGGGGGGCTACACCTTC
TRBV18,NA,TRBJ1-2,NA,CASSPGVRNYGYTF,TGTGCCAGCTCACCAGGGGTTAGGAACTATGGCTACACCTTC
TRBV29-1,few,TRBJ2-4,TRBD2,CSVVASGRRLAKNIQYF,TGCAGCGTTGTGGCTAGCGGGCGGCGCCTAGCCAAAAACATTCAGTACTTC
TRBV12-3/TRBV12-4,few,TRBJ1-6,NA,CASSLALGNSPLHF,TGTGCCAGCAGTTTAGCGCTGGGAAATTCACCCCTCCACTTT
TRBV7-2,once,TRBJ2-5,TRBD1,CASSPHQGVEQYF,TGTGCCAGCAGCCCCCACCAGGGGGTGGAGCAGTACTTC
TRBV7-2,NA,TRBJ2-1,NA,CASSLSSGEALEQFF,TGTGCCAGCAGCTTAAGCTCCGGGGAGGCACTTGAGCAGTTCTTC
TRBV9,once,TRBJ2-3,TRBD2,CASSAGTSGDLTDTQNF,TGTGCCAGCAGCGCTGGGACTAGCGGGGACCTCACAGATACGCAGAATTTT
TRBV7-2,few,TRBJ1-2,NA,CASHGPGNYGYTF,TGTGCCAGCCATGGACCCGGTAACTATGGCTACACCTTC
TRBV7-8,few,TRBJ1-2,NA,CASSFHRDTPNYGYTF,TGTGCCAGCAGCTTCCACCGGGACACCCCTAACTATGGCTACACCTTC
TRBV7-6,NA,TRBJ2-1,TRBD2,CASSLGLAGGLTFNEQFF,TGTGCCAGCAGCTTGGGACTAGCGGGAGGCCTGACGTTCAATGAGCAGTTCTTC
TRBV5-1,NA,TRBJ2-5,NA,CASSQPIGSRQETQYF,TGCGCCAGCAGCCAACCCATCGGGTCCCGACAAGAGACCCAGTACTTC
TRBV5-1,NA,TRBJ1-2,NA,CASSLGGREYGYTF,TGCGCCAGCAGCTTGGGAGGAAGGGAGTATGGCTACACCTTC
TRBV4-1,few,TRBJ2-3,TRBD1,CASSHRDRDTDTQYF,TGCGCCAGCAGCCACCGGGACAGGGATACAGATACGCAGTATTTT
TRBV20-1,NA,TRBJ1-1,NA,CSAKPGSENTEAFF,TGCAGTGCTAAACCCGGGAGCGAGAACACTGAAGCTTTCTTT
TRBV7-8,NA,TRBJ1-1,TRBD1,CASSAGQGAGTEAFF,TGTGCCAGCAGCGCGGGACAGGGGGCCGGCACTGAAGCTTTCTTT
TRBV7-6,NA,TRBJ2-7,TRBD1,CASSAGTDRSYEQYF,TGTGCCAGCAGCGCAGGGACAGACCGCTCCTACGAGCAGTACTTC
TRBV7-9,NA,TRBJ2-3,NA,CASSPSLGATDTQYF,TGTGCCAGCAGCCCCTCGTTGGGGGCTACAGATACGCAGTATTTT
TRBV27,NA,TRBJ2-3,TRBD2,CASSLSPSGASTDTQYF,TGTGCCAGCAGTCTCAGTCCTAGCGGGGCTAGCACAGATACGCAGTATTTT
TRBV12-3/TRBV12-4,NA,TRBJ1-6,NA,CASTRGQGPPPHF,TGTGCCAGCACCCGAGGTCAGGGCCCACCCCCCCACTTT
TRBV15,once,TRBJ2-3,NA,CATRPGTGTDTQYF,TGTGCCACCAGACCCGGGACGGGCACAGATACGCAGTATTTT
TRBV6-5,NA,TRBJ1-2,NA,CASSYSKTPGYTF,TGTGCCAGCAGTTACTCGAAAACCCCTGGCTACACCTTC
TRBV27,NA,TRBJ2-7,NA,CASSYSGTPYEQYF,TGTGCCAGCTCATATAGCGGTACGCCCTACGAGCAGTACTTC